The 28 T cell receptor beta chains listed next were all sequenced from one sample in a study of cytomegalovirus exposure and HLA in healthy donors. The primer mix had 60 Vbeta and 13 Jbeta primers. The repertoire was sequenced with immunoSEQ multiplex PCR; TCRdb's copy has only in-frame clones and lacks some. The table includes 150,000 or so clones, approximately 80% detected once. Sequences were obtained from PBMCs. These receptors all stem from a woman aged 40 to 50 in good health and CMV-seronegative.

This CDR3 is CASSQYRQLQETQYF. The DNA of the CDR3 is TGCGCCAGCAGCCAGTATCGACAGTTACAAGAGACCCAGTACTTC. The chain uses TRBV4-3 and TRBJ2-5, with a weak D call TRBD1 (5 bases). The CDR3 has 15 amino acids. Deletions cut 3 bases from V and 2 bases from J, with 13 bases between. Germline lookup yields CDR1 LGHNA and CDR2 YSLEER.

The J gene is TRBJ2-7, the V gene TRBV4-1, with 10 bases identical to TRBD2. Germline V CDR1 and CDR2: MGHRA, YSYEKL. CDR3 size: 16 residues. With 0 bases clipped from V and 2 bases from J, the junction kept 4 bases outside the gene matches. DNA of the CDR3: TGCGCCAGCAGCCAAGAGGGACTAGCGCTAACCTACGAGCAGTACTTC. It codes for CASSQEGLALTYEQYF.

The chain has TRBV5-5 and TRBJ1-2; D possibly corresponds to TRBD1 (5 bases). Germline CDR1 SGHKS, CDR2 YYEKEE (reference sequence). The CDR3 sequence is 14 residues long. V lost 0 bases to trimming and J lost 7 bases, with 13 bases between them. The CDR3 is CASSLGDGGSGYTF. As DNA, the CDR3 is TGTGCCAGCAGCTTGGGTGACGGGGGGTCTGGCTACACCTTC. Complete variable domain (other parts from reference TRBV5-5 and TRBJ1-2): DAGVTQSPTHLIKTRGQQVTLRCSPISGHKSVSWYQQVLGQGPQFIFQYYEKEERGRGNFPDRFSARQFPNYSSELNVNALLLGDSALYLCASSLGDGGSGYTFGSGTRLTVV.

The chain couples TRBV7-2 to TRBJ2-1; possible D gene TRBD1, 5 bases. The ends were cut back, 3 bases at V and 6 bases at J, with 12 bases in the middle. The CDR3 spans 14 residues. Germline assignment: CDR1 SGHTA and CDR2 FQGNSA. DNA for the CDR3: TGTGCCAGCAGCTTCGACAGAAACAGCAATGAGCAGTTCTTC. Protein product: CASSFDRNSNEQFF.

The chain combines TRBV18 with TRBJ2-2; perhaps TRBD1 as D (6 bases). Germline CDR1 and CDR2: KGHSH and LQKENI. CDR3 length: 16 residues. Deletions cut 2 bases from V and 2 bases from J, with 12 bases between. The CDR3 protein is CASSPKPGHNTGELFF. In DNA, the CDR3 is TGTGCCAGCTCACCAAAACCGGGACATAACACCGGGGAGCTGTTTTTT.

The chain has TRBV18 and TRBJ1-1; D not resolved. Deletions cut 1 base from V and 1 base from J, with 13 bases between. The CDR3 extends over 16 amino acids. Germline CDR1 is KGHSH and CDR2 is LQKENI. The CDR3 sequence: CASSPLRGSRNTEAFF. CDR3 DNA: TGTGCCAGCTCACCACTCCGCGGATCAAGGAACACTGAAGCTTTCTTT.

As concerns this clone: One end of the junction fails to match germline, which may point to a read error. This chain connects TRBV7-2 to TRBJ1-6; D possibly corresponds to TRBD1 (5 bases). CDR1 and CDR2 (germline): SGHTA, FQGNSA. The CDR3 has 18 residues. The CDR3 DNA sequence: TGTGCCAGTAGCTTGTTTCCGACAGACCCCCTTAGAAGGTCACCCCTCCACTTT. This translates into CASSLFPTDPLRRSPLHF.

This chain uses TRBV6-5 with TRBJ1-1, with 7 bases lining up with TRBD1. The CDR3 loop spans 16 amino acids. Germline CDR1 reads MNHEY; CDR2 reads SVGAGI. Trimming took 0 bases from V and 4 from J; bases not matched to a gene: 8. CDR3 amino acids: CASSYSWDSRSTEAFF. DNA for the CDR3: TGTGCCAGCAGTTACTCTTGGGACAGCCGTTCCACTGAAGCTTTCTTT.

This clone was detected once. The chain has TRBV4-3 and TRBJ2-7; 15 nucleotides agree with TRBD2. J gave up 0 bases and V 3 bases, and 12 bases lay outside the gene matches. Germline V gene data show CDR1 as LGHNA and CDR2 as YSLEER. The CDR3 runs 20 residues. Here the CDR3 DNA reads TGCGCCAGCAGCCACCTTTCAGAGGGACTAGCGGGAGGTCACTCCTACGAGCAGTACTTC. It specifies CASSHLSEGLAGGHSYEQYF.

This clone came up once. The rearrangement joins TRBV5-8 to TRBJ2-7; TRBD2 matches 11 bases. In germline, CDR1 is SGHTS, CDR2 YDEGEE. The V gene end was trimmed by 0 bases and the J gene end by 1 base; junction bases not matched to a gene: 3. The CDR3 spans 16 residues. The CDR3 sequence is CASSLGLAGGSYEQYF. The CDR3 region has the DNA TGTGCCAGCAGCTTGGGATTAGCGGGAGGGTCCTACGAGCAGTACTTC.

This chain connects TRBV19 to TRBJ1-2, with 8 bases matching TRBD1. Germline V gene lookup returns CDR1 LNHDA and CDR2 SQIVND (reference sequence). After removal of 5 bases from V and 4 bases from J, the junction contained 15 bases not matched to a gene. This CDR3 contains 17 residues. This CDR3 is CASSLTRQGPGGYGYTF. Here the CDR3 DNA reads TGTGCCAGTAGTCTGACCCGACAGGGGCCCGGGGGCTATGGCTACACCTTC. The full variable domain, completed using reference TRBV19 and TRBJ1-2, is DGGITQSPKYLFRKEGQNVTLSCEQNLNHDAMYWYRQDPGQGLRLIYYSQIVNDFQKGDIAEGYSVSREKKESFPLTVTSAQKNPTAFYLCASSLTRQGPGGYGYTFGSGTRLTVV.

The V gene is TRBV5-4, the J gene TRBJ1-2; D is perhaps TRBD1 (5 bases). The germline V and J ends were trimmed by 2 bases and 8 bases, with 13 bases remaining between them. The CDR3 loop spans 13 amino acids. Germline-derived CDR1 and CDR2 are SGHNT and YYREEE (reference sequence). The DNA for the CDR3 is TGTGCCAGCAGCTTTTTAATAGGGGTCGGCTACACCTTC. Amino acid sequence: CASSFLIGVGYTF.

The rearrangement joins TRBV5-1 to TRBJ2-1; 13 bases are a match to TRBD2. The CDR3 consists of 15 residues. Germline values: CDR1 SGHRS, CDR2 YFSETQ. J lost 5 bases, V lost 4 bases, and 3 bases had no gene match. The CDR3 loop is CASSVGLAGNNEQFF. In DNA, the CDR3 is TGCGCCAGCAGCGTGGGACTAGCGGGAAACAATGAGCAGTTCTTC.

Only one count was recorded for this clone. This chain connects TRBV9 to TRBJ2-5; 11 positions agree with TRBD1. The CDR3 consists of 15 residues. In germline, CDR1 is SGDLS, CDR2 YYNGEE. V gave up 2 bases and J gave up 4 bases; unmatched junction bases: 4. CDR3 region: CASSVRDRGRETQYF. As DNA, the CDR3 is TGTGCCAGCAGCGTCCGGGACAGGGGGAGAGAGACCCAGTACTTC.

V and J are TRBV2 and TRBJ2-2; 7 positions match TRBD2. Trimming removed 6 bases from V and 6 bases from J; junction bases left unmatched: 7. The CDR3 loop spans 14 amino acids. The germline gives CDR1 SNHLY, CDR2 FYNNEI. The CDR3 loop is CASSASTSPGELFF. CDR3 in DNA: TGTGCCAGCAGCGCCTCGACTAGCCCCGGGGAGCTGTTTTTT. Full variable domain (remainder filled in from reference TRBV2 and TRBJ2-2): EPEVTQTPSHQVTQMGQEVILRCVPISNHLYFYWYRQILGQKVEFLVSFYNNEISEKSEIFDDQFSVERPDGSNFTLKIRSTKLEDSAMYFCASSASTSPGELFFGEGSRLTVL.

The chain combines TRBV20-1 with TRBJ1-2; no reliable D call. Germline V gene data show CDR1 as DFQATT and CDR2 as SNEGSKA (reference sequence). The CDR3 is made up of 10 amino acids. With 4 bases removed from V and 8 bases from J, the gap between germline ends came to 8 bases. CDR3 nucleotides: TGCAGTGCTATCGAGGTCGGCTACACCTTC. It is translated as CSAIEVGYTF.

The rearrangement links TRBV18 to TRBJ2-1; 11 bases align to TRBD2. Germline V gene lookup returns CDR1 KGHSH and CDR2 LQKENI. Unmatched junction bases numbered 5, after V lost 2 bases and J lost 5 bases. The CDR3 length is 16 residues. CDR3 DNA sequence: TGTGCCAGCTCACCATCGACTAGCGGGATACACAATGAGCAGTTCTTC. This translates into CASSPSTSGIHNEQFF.

This clone was recorded only once. The chain couples TRBV6-5 to TRBJ1-5, with a weak D call TRBD1 (6 bases). V shed 7 bases and J shed 2 bases, with 15 bases lying between them. CDR3 length: 15 amino acids. Germline lookup yields CDR1 MNHEY and CDR2 SVGAGI. CDR3 amino acids: CASIPLGGGNQPQHF. The CDR3 DNA follows: TGTGCCAGCATCCCCCTAGGGGGAGGCAATCAGCCCCAGCATTTT.

This chain links TRBV2 with TRBJ2-7; 11 nucleotides agree with TRBD2. V trimming: 8 bases; J trimming: 3 bases; junction bases outside the gene matches: 12. The germline V gene encodes CDR1 SNHLY and CDR2 FYNNEI. This CDR3 has 16 amino acids. The CDR3 DNA is TGTGCCAGCTATCGCCCACTAGCGGGAGAACTCTACGAGCAGTACTTC. Its translation is CASYRPLAGELYEQYF.

V and J are TRBV7-2 and TRBJ1-2; no definite D call. Trimming cost V 4 bases and J 6 bases, with 6 bases left between them. Germline CDR1 reads SGHTA; CDR2 reads FQGNSA. The CDR3 covers 11 residues. As DNA, the CDR3 is TGTGCCAGCAGCTACTACAATGGCTACACCTTC. Amino acids: CASSYYNGYTF.

Only one count was recorded for this clone. This sequence joins TRBV2 and TRBJ1-2, with D unclear. The CDR3 covers 15 residues. Germline-derived CDR1 and CDR2 are SNHLY and FYNNEI. With 4 bases removed from V and 4 bases from J, the gap between germline ends came to 16 bases. The CDR3 sequence: CASSAILEGAYGYTF. The CDR3 coding sequence is TGTGCCAGCAGTGCAATTCTGGAGGGTGCCTATGGCTACACCTTC.

This chain links TRBV11-2 with TRBJ2-4; 12 bases agree with TRBD2. The CDR3 covers 17 residues. CDR1 and CDR2 from the germline V gene are SGHAT and FQNNGV. With V trimmed by 5 bases and J by 6 bases, 11 bases remained unmatched. For the CDR3, the DNA is TGTGCCAGCAGCCCTAGGCTAGCGGGAGGGCCCGGAAACATTCAGTACTTC. Amino acids: CASSPRLAGGPGNIQYF. Supplemented by reference TRBV11-2 and TRBJ2-4, the full variable domain reads EAGVAQSPRYKIIEKRQSVAFWCNPISGHATLYWYQQILGQGPKLLIQFQNNGVVDDSQLPKDRFSAERLKGVDSTLKIQPAKLEDSAVYLCASSPRLAGGPGNIQYFGAGTRLSVL.

The J gene is TRBJ1-6, the V gene TRBV7-9; no reliable D call. This CDR3 has 13 amino acids. CDR1 and CDR2 from the germline V gene are SEHNR and FQNEAQ (reference sequence). V lost 2 bases, J lost 9 bases, and 8 bases lay in between. CDR3 protein: CASSLLLASPLHF. CDR3 coding DNA: TGTGCCAGCAGCTTACTTTTGGCTTCACCCCTCCACTTT. Variable domain in full (rest from reference TRBV7-9 and TRBJ1-6): DTGVSQNPRHKITKRGQNVTFRCDPISEHNRLYWYRQTLGQGPEFLTYFQNEAQLEKSRLLSDRFSAERPKGSFSTLEIQRTEQGDSAMYLCASSLLLASPLHFGNGTRLTVT.

With respect to this clone: The junction and the germline gene differ at one end; a read error may be behind it. The chain carries TRBV19 and TRBJ2-5; 7 bases are shared with TRBD1. Per the germline V gene, CDR1 is LNHDA and CDR2 is SQIVND (reference sequence). The CDR3 runs to 14 residues. CDR3 sequence: CATSNRQGEETQYF. The CDR3 coding sequence is TGTGCCACTAGTAACCGACAGGGCGAAGAGACCCAGTACTTC.

The gene calls are TRBV5-1 and TRBJ1-2; 9 nucleotides line up with TRBD1. J was trimmed by 3 bases and V by 4 bases; bases with no gene match: 7. Germline CDR1 and CDR2: SGHRS and YFSETQ. The CDR3 loop spans 15 amino acids. CDR3 protein: CASSGTGPVDYGYTF. The CDR3 nucleotides read TGCGCCAGCAGCGGGACAGGGCCGGTGGACTATGGCTACACCTTC.

This clone showed up just a few times. This rearrangement joins TRBV2 to TRBJ2-1; weak D call: TRBD1 (5 bases). The CDR3 length is 16 residues. V was clipped by 5 bases and J by 4 bases, with 18 bases between them. Germline V gene sequence: CDR1 SNHLY, CDR2 FYNNEI. This chain's CDR3 is CASSPSGAVAYNEQFF. CDR3 nucleotides: TGTGCCAGCAGTCCCTCTGGGGCCGTGGCTTACAATGAGCAGTTCTTC.

J is TRBJ2-1 and V is TRBV27; D might be TRBD2 (6 bases). This CDR3 has 12 residues. Germline V gene lookup returns CDR1 MNHEY and CDR2 SMNVEV (reference sequence). V was shortened by 3 bases and J by 9 bases, with 9 bases between the two germline ends. CDR3 sequence reads: CASSLDYFEQFF. As DNA, the CDR3 is TGTGCCAGCAGTTTGGACTATTTTGAGCAGTTCTTC.

The chain links TRBV30 to TRBJ2-1; D is possibly TRBD2 (6 bases). The CDR3 consists of 14 residues. V lost 2 bases and J 7 bases, leaving 15 bases between the germline ends. Germline V lookup: CDR1 GTSNPN, CDR2 SVGIG (reference sequence). The CDR3 coding sequence is TGTGCCTGGAGTAGGCTAGTGGGGAGGAATGAGCAGTTCTTC. Protein product: CAWSRLVGRNEQFF.